What follows describes a single T cell receptor (beta chain). Its specificity is unknown. The sample is drawn from a study of CD8 T cells in ankylosing spondylitis. The study's findings and limits: A motif of under ten highly homologous TCR beta variants was seen as apparently characteristic of ankylosing spondylitis blood. Prior literature has documented some motif variants in synovial fluid and blood from reactive arthritis.

In making TCR beta libraries, quantitative 5'-RACE with molecular barcodes was used. TCRdb called the 5' RACE reads again in MiXCR, with one record for every CDR3 protein. Among 150,000 to 200,000 distinct CDR3 sequences, roughly 30% were seen once, and the ten largest hold over 5.5%. This CDR3 is built from 14 residues. In germline, CDR1 is SEHNR, CDR2 FQNEAQ (reference sequence). The V end was cut by 1 base, the J end by 6 bases, with 10 bases between. This TCR was recovered from a male donor with ankylosing spondylitis. The chain links TRBV7-9 to TRBJ2-1, with D uncertain. The sequenced sample consisted of synovial fluid, either unsorted or a sorted T cell fraction (not recorded which). The CDR3 sequence is CASSLVQVSNEQFF. The CDR3 nucleotides are TGTGCCAGCAGCTTAGTACAAGTTTCCAATGAGCAGTTCTTC.